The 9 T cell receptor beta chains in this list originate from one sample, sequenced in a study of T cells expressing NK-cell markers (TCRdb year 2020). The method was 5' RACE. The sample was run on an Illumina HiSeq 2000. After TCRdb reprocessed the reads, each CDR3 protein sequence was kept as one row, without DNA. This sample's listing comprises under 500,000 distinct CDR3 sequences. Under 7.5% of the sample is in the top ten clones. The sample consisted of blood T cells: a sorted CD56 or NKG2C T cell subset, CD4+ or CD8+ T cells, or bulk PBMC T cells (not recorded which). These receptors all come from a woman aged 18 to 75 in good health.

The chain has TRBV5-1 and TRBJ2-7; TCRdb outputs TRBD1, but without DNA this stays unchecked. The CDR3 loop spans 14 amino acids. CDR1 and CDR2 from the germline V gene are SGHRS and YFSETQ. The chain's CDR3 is CASSSQMGEYEQYF.

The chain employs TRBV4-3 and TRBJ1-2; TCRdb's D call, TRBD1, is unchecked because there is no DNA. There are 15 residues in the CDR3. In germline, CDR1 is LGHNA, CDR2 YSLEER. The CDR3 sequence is CASSQEDSSNYGYTF.

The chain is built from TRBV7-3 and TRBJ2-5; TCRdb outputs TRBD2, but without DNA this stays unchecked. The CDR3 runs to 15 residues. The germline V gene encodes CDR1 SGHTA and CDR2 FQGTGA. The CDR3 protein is CASSPAGGVGETQYF.

The CDR3 region is CASSEQSYEQYF. This chain links TRBV7-9 with TRBJ2-7. The CDR3 totals 12 residues. Germline CDR1 is SEHNR and CDR2 is FQNEAQ (reference sequence).

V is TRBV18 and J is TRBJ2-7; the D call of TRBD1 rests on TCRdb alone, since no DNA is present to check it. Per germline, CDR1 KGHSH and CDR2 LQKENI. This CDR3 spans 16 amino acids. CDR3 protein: CASSPRRTGWTYEQYF.

The CDR3 is CASSFGGGTYGYTF. V usage is TRBV12-3 or TRBV12-4 and J usage is TRBJ1-2; as DNA is missing, the TRBD1 call by TCRdb cannot be tested. The CDR3 has 14 amino acids.

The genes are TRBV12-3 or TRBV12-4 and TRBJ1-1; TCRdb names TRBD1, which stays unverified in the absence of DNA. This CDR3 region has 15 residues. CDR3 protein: CASSAQGAANTEAFF.

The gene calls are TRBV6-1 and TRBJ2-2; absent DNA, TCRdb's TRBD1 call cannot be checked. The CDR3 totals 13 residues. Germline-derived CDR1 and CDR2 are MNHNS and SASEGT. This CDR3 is CASSGGQSGELFF.

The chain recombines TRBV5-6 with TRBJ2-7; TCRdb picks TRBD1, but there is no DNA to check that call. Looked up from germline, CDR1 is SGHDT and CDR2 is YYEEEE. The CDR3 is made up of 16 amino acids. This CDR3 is CASSLGGTGHLYEQYF.